This T cell receptor beta chain was documented in a study of blood T cell repertoires in COVID-19. Study-level background: Italy, Spain and the United States were the sources of the convalescent and acute COVID-19 samples. T cells, B-cell-depleted T cells, or PBMCs supplied cDNA or gDNA.

Source study methods: Amplification with reference gene primers provided the estimates of nucleated cell counts. The assay was immunoSEQ multiplex PCR, and TCRdb's table has in-frame clones only and misses some. V and J calls plus clone size are reproduced from that table; the DNA served to infer D and trimming. The data contain about 100,000 clones, over 75% of them singletons. Per germline, CDR1 MNHNS and CDR2 SASEGT. The CDR3 sequence is 13 residues long. The V gene lost 3 bases and the J gene lost 3 bases, with 6 bases spanning the gap. Sequencing was done on a sample of peripheral blood. The clonotype comes from a woman aged 25 to 39 with acute or convalescent COVID-19. The chain employs TRBV6-1 and TRBJ1-5; D ambiguous. The CDR3 protein is CASSEWPNQPQHF. CDR3 coding DNA: TGTGCCAGCAGTGAGTGGCCCAATCAGCCCCAGCATTTT.